A single sample gave rise to the 26 T cell receptor beta chains below, sequenced in a study of shared clonotypes between healthy human individuals. Sequencing used immunoSEQ multiplex PCR; TCRdb keeps in-frame clones, though not all of them. The repertoire holds a few million clones, roughly nine tenths seen once, with 0.11% to 0.15% in the top ten. The sample taken for sequencing was naive CD4+ T cells sorted from blood. Subset noted: CD45RA+ positively selected. These receptors came from a man aged 18 to 29 in good health.

V usage is TRBV7-9 and J usage is TRBJ1-1, with D possibly TRBD1 on 6 matching bases. Germline CDR1 is SEHNR and CDR2 is FQNEAQ (reference sequence). The length of the CDR3 is 15 residues. The ends were cut back, 4 bases at V and 4 bases at J, with 16 bases in the middle. The CDR3 DNA sequence: TGTGCCAGCAGCTACTCCGCACAGGGCCCCACTGAAGCTTTCTTT. Its translation is CASSYSAQGPTEAFF.

The chain has TRBV6-4 and TRBJ2-1, with D possibly being TRBD1 (8 bases). V was pared by 6 bases and J by 1 base, with 13 bases between. Germline lookup yields CDR1 MRHNA and CDR2 SNTAGT. The CDR3 contains 15 residues. CDR3: CASRQQGGSYNEQFF. In DNA form, the CDR3 reads TGTGCCAGCAGACAACAGGGGGGGTCCTACAATGAGCAGTTCTTC.

The chain is built from TRBV6-5 and TRBJ2-1; 7 nucleotides align to TRBD1. Trimming at V came to 0 bases and at J to 7 bases, leaving 6 bases not matched to a gene. Looked up from germline, CDR1 is MNHEY and CDR2 is SVGAGI. The length of the CDR3 is 15 residues. The CDR3 protein is CASSYSSTGKNEQFF. The CDR3 DNA reads TGTGCCAGCAGTTACTCGTCGACAGGGAAGAATGAGCAGTTCTTC.

The chain is built from TRBV7-2 and TRBJ1-5, with D possibly matching TRBD1 (5 bases). Trimming removed 2 bases at V and 3 bases at J, with 11 bases between. CDR3 length equals 15 residues. Germline CDR1 SGHTA, CDR2 FQGNSA. The CDR3 nucleotides are TGTGCCAGCAGCTTAAGTGGGGCGGACAATCAGCCCCAGCATTTT. Amino acids: CASSLSGADNQPQHF. Drawing the rest from reference TRBV7-2 and TRBJ1-5, the complete variable domain is GAGVSQSPSNKVTEKGKDVELRCDPISGHTALYWYRQSLGQGLEFLIYFQGNSAPDKSGLPSDRFSAERTGGSVSTLTIQRTQQEDSAVYLCASSLSGADNQPQHFGDGTRLSIL.

This sequence joins TRBV6-5 and TRBJ1-1; D is perhaps TRBD1 (5 bases). CDR3 length equals 15 residues. Trimming pared 2 bases from V and 4 bases from J, leaving 14 bases between. The germline CDR1 and CDR2 sequences are MNHEY and SVGAGI. The CDR3 reads CASSYEGRVVTEAFF. The CDR3 DNA reads as TGTGCCAGCAGTTACGAGGGCAGGGTGGTCACTGAAGCTTTCTTT.

The V call is TRBV30, the J call TRBJ2-5, with D uncertain. Looked up from germline, CDR1 is GTSNPN and CDR2 is SVGIG (reference sequence). The length of the CDR3 is 13 residues. V gave up 0 bases and J gave up 4 bases, with 9 bases separating them. The CDR3 loop is CAWSVLNGETQYF. The CDR3 nucleotides read TGTGCCTGGAGTGTACTGAACGGAGAGACCCAGTACTTC.

With respect to this clone: This CDR3 is also generated by other DNA sequences in the sample. The chain recombines TRBV5-1 with TRBJ1-4; TRBD1 matches at 8 bases. From germline, CDR1 is SGHRS and CDR2 YFSETQ. CDR3 length equals 14 residues. V was clipped by 2 bases and J by 8 bases; unmatched bases: 5. The CDR3 DNA reads TGCGCCAGCAGCTTACAGGGGGTAGGGGAAAAACTGTTTTTT. It encodes CASSLQGVGEKLFF. Filled out from reference TRBV5-1 and TRBJ1-4, the complete variable domain reads KAGVTQTPRYLIKTRGQQVTLSCSPISGHRSVSWYQQTPGQGLQFLFEYFSETQRNKGNFPGRFSGRQFSNSRSEMNVSTLELGDSALYLCASSLQGVGEKLFFGSGTQLSVL.

The rearrangement links TRBV6-6 to TRBJ2-1; D gene unclear. Between the trimmed V and J ends, which lost 5 bases and 8 bases, there was a span of 7 bases. The length of the CDR3 is 11 residues. Germline V gene sequence: CDR1 MNHNY, CDR2 SVGAGI (reference sequence). The CDR3 coding sequence is TGTGCCAGCAGTCTGGTTGATGAGCAGTTCTTC. Protein product: CASSLVDEQFF.

This chain connects TRBV6-1 to TRBJ1-5; D is possibly TRBD1 (5 bases). This CDR3 is 13 amino acids long. Germline CDR1 and CDR2: MNHNS and SASEGT. V gave up 7 bases and J gave up 4 bases, with 11 bases separating them. Here the CDR3 reads CASTDSQNQPQHF. The CDR3 DNA sequence: TGTGCCAGCACAGACAGCCAAAATCAGCCCCAGCATTTT.

The V call is TRBV29-1, the J call TRBJ2-1; unclear D gene. The V end was cut by 2 bases, the J end by 0 bases, with 11 bases between. This CDR3 region has 15 residues. Germline CDR1 is SQVTM and CDR2 is ANQGSEA. The DNA for the CDR3 is TGCAGCGTTGAATCCCGGGCGACCTCCTACAATGAGCAGTTCTTC. Protein: CSVESRATSYNEQFF.

The chain combines TRBV19 with TRBJ1-6; maybe TRBD1 (6 bases). Germline lookup yields CDR1 LNHDA and CDR2 SQIVND (reference sequence). V was pared by 3 bases and J by 16 bases, with 19 bases between. The CDR3 is made up of 14 amino acids. The CDR3: CASSMEGTNLALHF. Written as DNA, the CDR3 is TGTGCCAGTAGTATGGAAGGGACAAACTTGGCTCTCCACTTT.

The J gene is TRBJ2-2, the V gene TRBV18; no definite D call. CDR1 and CDR2 from the germline V gene are KGHSH and LQKENI. The CDR3 extends over 14 amino acids. V shed 5 bases and J shed 5 bases, with 12 bases lying between them. The CDR3 reads CASSIPTRTGELFF. The DNA for the CDR3 is TGTGCCAGCTCAATACCGACTCGGACCGGGGAGCTGTTTTTT.

Only one count was recorded for this clone. The chain is built from TRBV6-5 and TRBJ2-7, with TRBD2 matching 9 bases. The CDR3 runs to 14 residues. Germline V gene data show CDR1 as MNHEY and CDR2 as SVGAGI. V was pared by 2 bases and J by 4 bases, with 3 bases of the junction left unmatched. CDR3 DNA: TGTGCCAGCAGTTACGGGACTAGCCGGTACGAGCAGTACTTC. This sequence encodes CASSYGTSRYEQYF.

The gene calls are TRBV18 and TRBJ1-1; the D gene is possibly TRBD1 (6 bases). Trimming took off 2 bases at V and 2 bases at J, with 15 bases between the two ends. Germline V gives CDR1 KGHSH, CDR2 LQKENI. The CDR3 loop spans 16 amino acids. Here the CDR3 reads CASSPLAQGSNTEAFF. The CDR3 DNA follows: TGTGCCAGCTCACCATTAGCCCAGGGGTCCAACACTGAAGCTTTCTTT.

The rearrangement uses TRBV28 and TRBJ1-3, with 7 bases aligning to TRBD1. The length of the CDR3 is 14 residues. V trimming: 5 bases; J trimming: 2 bases; junction bases outside the gene matches: 3. The germline CDR1 and CDR2 sequences are MDHEN and SYDVKM. The DNA of the CDR3 is TGTGCCAGCAGTAACAGGGGCCCTGGAAACACCATATATTTT. Amino acid sequence: CASSNRGPGNTIYF.

V usage is TRBV6-5 and J usage is TRBJ2-1, with TRBD2 matching 8 bases. Germline lookup yields CDR1 MNHEY and CDR2 SVGAGI. V shed 6 bases, J shed 2 bases, and the junction held 6 bases outside the gene matches. CDR3 length equals 15 residues. CDR3 residues: CASRVGGATYNEQFF. Written as DNA, the CDR3 is TGTGCCAGCAGAGTCGGGGGGGCCACCTACAATGAGCAGTTCTTC.

A remark on this clone: This specimen includes other DNA sequences encoding the same CDR3. The J gene is TRBJ2-7, the V gene TRBV30, with D possibly matching TRBD2 (5 bases). The CDR3 contains 13 residues. The V end lost 3 bases, the J end lost 0 bases, and 9 bases lay between the germline ends. Germline CDR1 and CDR2: GTSNPN and SVGIG (reference sequence). CDR3 DNA: TGTGCCTGGAGCGCCGGAGGCTCCTACGAGCAGTACTTC. It specifies CAWSAGGSYEQYF.

This clone has just one count. V gene TRBV7-3 combines with J gene TRBJ1-1, with D maybe TRBD1 (5 bases). V lost 2 bases, J lost 7 bases, and 8 bases lay in between. The CDR3 is made up of 12 amino acids. Germline V gives CDR1 SGHTA, CDR2 FQGTGA. CDR3 protein: CASSLAGGEAFF. As DNA, the CDR3 is TGTGCCAGCAGCTTAGCGGGGGGTGAAGCTTTCTTT. The whole variable domain, filled in from reference TRBV7-3 and TRBJ1-1, reads GAGVSQTPSNKVTEKGKYVELRCDPISGHTALYWYRQSLGQGPEFLIYFQGTGAADDSGLPNDRFFAVRPEGSVSTLKIQRTERGDSAVYLCASSLAGGEAFFGQGTRLTVV.

The chain carries TRBV5-5 and TRBJ1-5, with 8 bases matching TRBD1. The CDR3 runs to 13 residues. Germline V gives CDR1 SGHKS, CDR2 YYEKEE (reference sequence). J lost 5 bases, V lost 4 bases, and 2 bases had no gene match. The CDR3 sequence: CASSQGAHQPQHF. CDR3 in DNA: TGTGCCAGCAGCCAGGGGGCCCATCAGCCCCAGCATTTT.

The CDR3 reads CASSYDRKNYGYTF. The CDR3 nucleotides read TGTGCCAGCAGTTACGACAGAAAAAACTATGGCTACACCTTC. The chain combines TRBV6-6 with TRBJ1-2, with TRBD1 as a possible D gene (5 bases). The CDR3 sequence is 14 residues long. Germline CDR1 reads MNHNY; CDR2 reads SVGAGI (reference sequence). V lost 2 bases to trimming and J lost 2 bases, with 9 bases between them.

The V and J genes are TRBV19 and TRBJ2-3, with D hard to call. Trimming pared 9 bases from V and 0 bases from J, leaving 10 bases between. The CDR3 has 13 residues. CDR1 and CDR2 (germline): LNHDA, SQIVND (reference sequence). This CDR3 is CASKTTSTDTQYF. CDR3 bases: TGTGCCAGCAAGACAACTAGCACAGATACGCAGTATTTT.

Notes on this clone: Other DNA sequences from this sample encode an identical CDR3 as well. The V call is TRBV7-2, the J call TRBJ1-5; D uncertain. The germline V and J ends were trimmed by 5 bases and 3 bases, with 5 bases remaining between them. This CDR3 region has 12 residues. Per the germline V gene, CDR1 is SGHTA and CDR2 is FQGNSA. CDR3 in amino acids: CASSAYNQPQHF. In DNA form, the CDR3 reads TGTGCCAGCAGCGCTTACAATCAGCCCCAGCATTTT.

V is TRBV10-3 and J is TRBJ2-7; 11 bases are a match to TRBD1. Germline V lookup: CDR1 ENHRY, CDR2 SYGVKD. V was pared by 6 bases and J by 3 bases, with 4 bases of the junction left unmatched. The CDR3 has 14 residues. The CDR3 loop is CAIRPGQGDYEQYF. DNA for the CDR3: TGTGCCATCAGGCCGGGACAGGGGGACTACGAGCAGTACTTC.

The chain has TRBV6-1 and TRBJ1-1; tentative D call: TRBD1 (5 bases). In germline, CDR1 is MNHNS, CDR2 SASEGT. Trimming took off 6 bases at V and 4 bases at J, with 15 bases between the two ends. CDR3 length: 14 amino acids. The CDR3 here is CASSGREPGTEAFF. The CDR3 nucleotides read TGTGCCAGCAGCGGCAGGGAACCGGGCACTGAAGCTTTCTTT.

The rearrangement joins TRBV6-6 to TRBJ2-7, with D possibly TRBD1 on 6 matching bases. The CDR3 has 12 amino acids. Germline lookup yields CDR1 MNHNY and CDR2 SVGAGI (reference sequence). V lost 6 bases, J lost 3 bases, and 9 bases lay in between. CDR3 sequence: CASRTGHYEQYF. CDR3 bases: TGTGCCAGCAGAACGGGACACTACGAGCAGTACTTC.

This clone was observed a few times. This chain uses TRBV18 with TRBJ2-2, with TRBD1 matching 7 bases. Germline trimming cut 5 bases from V and 3 bases from J; bases unmatched to any gene: 9. Germline CDR1 and CDR2: KGHSH and LQKENI. This CDR3 comprises 16 residues. The CDR3 nucleotides are TGTGCCAGCTCAACACGTTACAGGGGCGACACCGGGGAGCTGTTTTTT. It is translated as CASSTRYRGDTGELFF.